This TCR beta chain emerged from a study of shared clonotypes between healthy human individuals. General study points: Generation of non-shared clonotypes was less probable than generation of clonotypes shared by all four donors. Clonotype sharing across donors was expected to vary with sequencing depth. It was only blood that was sampled, and tissue repertoires likely differ.

TCRdb's copy holds only in-frame clones and misses some; the assay was immunoSEQ multiplex PCR. Of 2 million or so clones listed, over 85% were seen once; the top ten hold 0.1% to 0.15%. The donors, healthy adults who were HIV-negative, had experienced no recent acute infections or vaccinations. As for this clone: Its antigen is undetermined.

V shed 10 bases, J shed 4 bases, and the junction held 7 bases outside the gene matches. The CDR3 has 14 residues. Per the germline V gene, CDR1 is LNHDA and CDR2 is SQIVND (reference sequence). The sample was naive CD4+ T cells sorted from blood. Described subset: CD45RA+ positively selected. This clonotype originated in a man aged 18-30 years in good health. This sequence joins TRBV19 and TRBJ1-5; TRBD1 agrees at 10 bases. DNA for the CDR3: TGTGCCACCAAGGGGACAGGGGATAATCAGCCCCAGCATTTT. Its protein product is CATKGTGDNQPQHF.